These 32 T cell receptor beta chains were sequenced from one sample in a study of cytomegalovirus exposure and HLA in healthy donors. It was with 60 Vbeta and 13 Jbeta primers that the PCR ran. The protocol was immunoSEQ multiplex PCR, while the TCRdb copy is restricted to in-frame clones and leaves out a portion. The table has roughly 180,000 clones, 77% seen once. Material: PBMCs. These receptors came from a man aged 18-30 years in good health and CMV-seronegative.

This clone turned up a few times. V usage is TRBV7-9 and J usage is TRBJ2-5, with D possibly being TRBD1 (6 bases). V was pared by 5 bases and J by 2 bases, with 12 bases between. The CDR3 runs to 14 residues. Germline V lookup: CDR1 SEHNR, CDR2 FQNEAQ (reference sequence). CDR3 amino acids: CASSNQGRQETQYF. The CDR3 DNA follows: TGTGCCAGCAGCAATCAGGGGCGACAAGAGACCCAGTACTTC. Variable domain in full (rest from reference TRBV7-9 and TRBJ2-5): DTGVSQNPRHKITKRGQNVTFRCDPISEHNRLYWYRQTLGQGPEFLTYFQNEAQLEKSRLLSDRFSAERPKGSFSTLEIQRTEQGDSAMYLCASSNQGRQETQYFGPGTRLLVL.

The chain couples TRBV11-2 to TRBJ2-2, with 7 positions matching TRBD1. This CDR3 is 13 amino acids long. J gave up 5 bases and V 8 bases, and 5 bases lay outside the gene matches. CDR1 is SGHAT and CDR2 is FQNNGV in the germline V gene. The CDR3 here is CASHRGRTGELFF. DNA for the CDR3: TGTGCCAGCCACAGGGGTAGGACCGGGGAGCTGTTTTTT.

The V gene is TRBV14, the J gene TRBJ2-1, with D tentatively TRBD2 (6 bases). Trimming removed 1 base from V and 8 bases from J, with 12 bases in between. Looked up from germline, CDR1 is SGHDN and CDR2 is FVKESK. This CDR3 has 14 residues. The CDR3 region has the DNA TGTGCCAGCAGCCAAGCGTCGACGGGGGATGAGCAGTTCTTC. Translation: CASSQASTGDEQFF.

This sequence joins TRBV19 and TRBJ2-5, with 11 bases that match TRBD2. This CDR3 has 15 amino acids. Trimming cost V 10 bases and J 0 bases; bases outside gene matches: 7. Germline V gene sequence: CDR1 LNHDA, CDR2 SQIVND (reference sequence). The CDR3 nucleotides are TGTGCCACCGGGACTAGCGGAGTGTACCAAGAGACCCAGTACTTC. Translating it yields CATGTSGVYQETQYF.

This chain connects TRBV21-1 to TRBJ2-7; the table's D call TRBD1 went unverified against the DNA. TRBV21-1 is tagged as a pseudogene. The CDR3 runs 15 residues. As DNA, the CDR3 is TGTGCCAGCAGCAAACCCGACAGGAGCCCTAGGGAGCAGTACTTC. Protein: CASSKPDRSPREQYF.

In this sample, this clone turned up a few times. The chain combines TRBV12-5 with TRBJ1-5; 7 bases map to TRBD1. Germline values: CDR1 LGHNT, CDR2 FRNRAP. The CDR3 length is 13 residues. J gave up 5 bases and V 3 bases, and 1 base lay outside the gene matches. The CDR3 region has the DNA TGTGCTAGTGGTTTAGACAGGGATCAGCCCCAGCATTTT. It is translated as CASGLDRDQPQHF.

This clone was detected only a few times. The chain links TRBV2 to TRBJ1-4, with 8 bases lining up with TRBD1. Germline V CDR1 and CDR2: SNHLY, FYNNEI. V trimming: 6 bases; J trimming: 2 bases; junction bases outside the gene matches: 5. This CDR3 spans 15 amino acids. In DNA, the CDR3 is TGTGCCAGCAGGATGGACAGGGTGACTAATGAAAAACTGTTTTTT. This codes for CASRMDRVTNEKLFF. The whole variable domain, remainder taken from reference TRBV2 and TRBJ1-4, is EPEVTQTPSHQVTQMGQEVILRCVPISNHLYFYWYRQILGQKVEFLVSFYNNEISEKSEIFDDQFSVERPDGSNFTLKIRSTKLEDSAMYFCASRMDRVTNEKLFFGSGTQLSVL.

V and J are TRBV30 and TRBJ2-6; 12 bases match TRBD1. Germline CDR1 is GTSNPN and CDR2 is SVGIG (reference sequence). This CDR3 is 16 amino acids long. The V and J ends lost 2 bases and 4 bases, in that order; junction bases with no gene match: 3. CDR3 sequence reads: CAWSRDRGRGANVLTF. The CDR3 region has the DNA TGTGCCTGGAGTAGGGACAGGGGGCGGGGGGCCAACGTCCTGACTTTC.

V gene TRBV5-4 combines with J gene TRBJ1-6; TRBD1 might be the D (6 bases). Per the germline V gene, CDR1 is SGHNT and CDR2 is YYREEE (reference sequence). This CDR3 is 15 amino acids long. V was pared by 0 bases and J by 7 bases, with 11 bases between. This CDR3 is CASSLVGGGNSPLHF. CDR3 coding DNA: TGTGCCAGCAGCTTGGTAGGGGGGGGGAATTCACCCCTCCACTTT.

In its sample, this clone was seen once. The genes are TRBV5-1 and TRBJ1-3, with a weak D call TRBD1 (5 bases). V was shortened by 0 bases and J by 0 bases, with 10 bases between the two germline ends. Germline V lookup: CDR1 SGHRS, CDR2 YFSETQ. The CDR3 has 16 amino acids. The CDR3 here is CASSLEGPNSGNTIYF. The CDR3 coding sequence is TGCGCCAGCAGCTTGGAGGGGCCTAACTCTGGAAACACCATATATTTT. Full variable domain (missing parts from reference TRBV5-1 and TRBJ1-3): KAGVTQTPRYLIKTRGQQVTLSCSPISGHRSVSWYQQTPGQGLQFLFEYFSETQRNKGNFPGRFSGRQFSNSRSEMNVSTLELGDSALYLCASSLEGPNSGNTIYFGEGSWLTVV.

V and J are TRBV25-1 and TRBJ2-3; 8 nucleotides align to TRBD1. The CDR3 extends over 14 amino acids. Germline lookup yields CDR1 MGHDK and CDR2 SYGVNS. The V and J ends lost 6 bases and 3 bases, in that order; junction bases with no gene match: 5. CDR3 in DNA: TGTGCCAGCAGACGGACAGGGAGGACAGATACGCAGTATTTT. This codes for CASRRTGRTDTQYF.

The rearrangement links TRBV6-5 to TRBJ1-2; TRBD1 is a possible D gene (5 bases). CDR1 and CDR2 (germline): MNHEY, SVGAGI. Trimming took 2 bases from V and 7 from J, leaving 11 bases between them. The CDR3 has 13 residues. DNA of the CDR3: TGTGCCAGCAGTTACGTCAGGGCAGCTGGCTACACCTTC. As protein: CASSYVRAAGYTF.

The chain has TRBV6-1 and TRBJ2-7, with D unclear. The germline V gene has CDR1 MNHNS and CDR2 SASEGT. V was cut by 0 bases and J by 3 bases, with 3 bases left in between. The CDR3 spans 12 residues. CDR3 amino acids: CASSEASYEQYF. The CDR3 nucleotides are TGTGCCAGCAGTGAAGCCAGCTACGAGCAGTACTTC.

The rearrangement links TRBV7-8 to TRBJ2-7; 8 bases fit TRBD1. The CDR3 runs 15 residues. V gave up 4 bases and J gave up 5 bases; unmatched junction bases: 10. Germline V gene lookup returns CDR1 SGHVS and CDR2 FQNEAQ. The CDR3 reads CASSSRRQGNHEQYF. The CDR3 DNA reads as TGTGCCAGCAGCTCAAGGCGACAGGGGAACCACGAGCAGTACTTC. Drawing the rest from reference TRBV7-8 and TRBJ2-7, the complete variable domain is GAGVSQSPRYKVAKRGQDVALRCDPISGHVSLFWYQQALGQGPEFLTYFQNEAQLDKSGLPSDRFFAERPEGSVSTLKIQRTQQEDSAVYLCASSSRRQGNHEQYFGPGTRLTVT.

The chain combines TRBV2 with TRBJ1-2; no clear D gene. The V end lost 4 bases, the J end lost 5 bases, and 8 bases lay between the germline ends. Germline lookup yields CDR1 SNHLY and CDR2 FYNNEI. The CDR3 is made up of 12 amino acids. For the CDR3, the DNA is TGTGCCAGCAGTGTAAGCTTTTATGGCTACACCTTC. Amino acids: CASSVSFYGYTF.

The chain combines TRBV30 with TRBJ1-5; 7 bases map to TRBD1. The length of the CDR3 is 13 residues. Germline CDR1 reads GTSNPN; CDR2 reads SVGIG (reference sequence). J gave up 4 bases and V 5 bases, and 5 bases lay outside the gene matches. The chain's CDR3 is CAWSGQVNQPQHF. In DNA, the CDR3 is TGTGCCTGGTCAGGACAGGTTAATCAGCCCCAGCATTTT.

The chain carries TRBV7-8 and TRBJ1-5; D remains unclear. Germline CDR1 is SGHVS and CDR2 is FQNEAQ. The CDR3 extends over 13 amino acids. Trimming removed 1 base at V and 9 bases at J, with 10 bases between. CDR3 residues: CASSLGWLRPQHF. In DNA, the CDR3 is TGTGCCAGCAGCTTAGGGTGGTTGAGGCCCCAGCATTTT. Combining the CDR3 with reference TRBV7-8 and TRBJ1-5 gives the whole variable domain GAGVSQSPRYKVAKRGQDVALRCDPISGHVSLFWYQQALGQGPEFLTYFQNEAQLDKSGLPSDRFFAERPEGSVSTLKIQRTQQEDSAVYLCASSLGWLRPQHFGDGTRLSIL.

The gene calls are TRBV18 and TRBJ2-5, with TRBD2 identical over 12 bases. J gave up 4 bases and V 2 bases, and 11 bases lay outside the gene matches. Germline V CDR1 and CDR2: KGHSH, LQKENI. The CDR3 totals 18 residues. The CDR3 region has the DNA TGTGCCAGCTCACCAAGGGCGACTAGCGGGAGAGTTGGAGAGACCCAGTACTTC. It specifies CASSPRATSGRVGETQYF.

This clone has just a few counts. This chain joins TRBV29-1 and TRBJ2-1, with D possibly TRBD2 on 6 matching bases. The CDR3 has 14 amino acids. Looked up from germline, CDR1 is SQVTM and CDR2 is ANQGSEA. Trimming shortened V by 3 bases and J by 0 bases, and 9 bases separated the two germline ends. Written as DNA, the CDR3 is TGCAGCGTTGACCGACTAGTCTCCTACAATGAGCAGTTCTTC. It specifies CSVDRLVSYNEQFF.

CDR3 nucleotide sequence: TGTGCCAGCAGCGTAAGGGCAGCAGGCAACTCCGGGACTAGCGGCTACGAGCAGTACTTC. Its protein is CASSVRAAGNSGTSGYEQYF. The chain uses TRBV9 and TRBJ2-7; the match to TRBD2 covers 11 bases. The J segment lost 3 bases and the V segment lost 1 base, leaving 18 bases of the junction unmatched. The CDR3 totals 20 residues. The germline V gene encodes CDR1 SGDLS and CDR2 YYNGEE.

This clone showed up just a few times. The CDR3 DNA is TGTGCCAGCAGTTACGGGGACAGCTCCTACGAGCAGTACTTC. It yields the protein CASSYGDSSYEQYF. The chain recombines TRBV6-6 with TRBJ2-7; 7 bases are shared with TRBD1. With 2 bases clipped from V and 0 bases from J, the junction kept 1 base outside the gene matches. In germline, CDR1 is MNHNY, CDR2 SVGAGI (reference sequence). CDR3 length: 14 amino acids.

The chain has TRBV14 and TRBJ2-7, with D perhaps matching TRBD2 (5 bases). CDR1 and CDR2 (germline): SGHDN, FVKESK. The CDR3 extends over 14 amino acids. Between the trimmed V and J ends, which lost 6 bases and 1 base, there was a span of 13 bases. The CDR3 spells CASSPIASSYEQYF. The CDR3 DNA reads TGTGCCAGCAGTCCCATAGCGTCTTCCTACGAGCAGTACTTC.

Written as DNA, the CDR3 is TGCGCCAGCAGCATGGGACAGCAATACAATGAGCAGTTCTTC. Translation gives CASSMGQQYNEQFF. The J gene is TRBJ2-1, the V gene TRBV5-1; 7 nucleotides line up with TRBD1. The V gene's germline CDR1 is SGHRS and CDR2 YFSETQ. The CDR3 covers 14 residues. V was clipped by 4 bases and J by 4 bases; unmatched bases: 5. The full variable domain, in which reference TRBV5-1 and TRBJ2-1 provide the parts outside the CDR3, is KAGVTQTPRYLIKTRGQQVTLSCSPISGHRSVSWYQQTPGQGLQFLFEYFSETQRNKGNFPGRFSGRQFSNSRSEMNVSTLELGDSALYLCASSMGQQYNEQFFGPGTRLTVL.

CDR3 region: CASSRDRGDLYEQYF. CDR3 nucleotides: TGTGCCAGCTCACGGGACAGAGGGGACTTATACGAGCAGTACTTC. This chain uses TRBV18 with TRBJ2-7, with D possibly being TRBD1 (7 bases). CDR1 and CDR2 (germline): KGHSH, LQKENI. This CDR3 spans 15 amino acids. V was shortened by 4 bases and J by 4 bases, with 17 bases between the two germline ends.

J is TRBJ2-7 and V is TRBV6-6; TRBD1 matches at 9 bases. Trimming at V came to 7 bases and at J to 7 bases, leaving 11 bases not matched to a gene. The germline V gene has CDR1 MNHNY and CDR2 SVGAGI (reference sequence). The CDR3 has 14 residues. The CDR3 loop is CASKRDRGTDEQYF. Written as DNA, the CDR3 is TGTGCCAGCAAAAGAGACAGGGGGACAGATGAGCAGTACTTC.

The chain uses TRBV18 and TRBJ2-1; 11 nucleotides match TRBD2. Germline CDR1 reads KGHSH; CDR2 reads LQKENI. V dropped 3 bases and J dropped 13; count of bases not matched to a gene: 5. CDR3 length: 13 amino acids. DNA for the CDR3: TGTGCCAGCTCACCCCCGGGACTAGCGGCACAGTTCTTC. It specifies CASSPPGLAAQFF. The full variable domain, with the rest looked up from reference TRBV18 and TRBJ2-1, is NAGVMQNPRHLVRRRGQEARLRCSPMKGHSHVYWYRQLPEEGLKFMVYLQKENIIDESGMPKERFSAEFPKEGPSILRIQQVVRGDSAAYFCASSPPGLAAQFFGPGTRLTVL.

This sequence joins TRBV18 and TRBJ1-5; 12 bases map to TRBD1. There are 17 residues in the CDR3. Trimming removed 5 bases from V and 2 bases from J; junction bases left unmatched: 7. The germline CDR1 and CDR2 sequences are KGHSH and LQKENI. CDR3 nucleotides: TGTGCCAGCTCATCCCCCGGGACAGGGGGCGGCAATCAGCCCCAGCATTTT. It encodes CASSSPGTGGGNQPQHF.

The chain combines TRBV18 with TRBJ2-7, with 9 nucleotides matching TRBD2. Germline lookup yields CDR1 KGHSH and CDR2 LQKENI. CDR3 size: 16 residues. V gave up 3 bases and J gave up 4 bases; unmatched junction bases: 10. The CDR3 reads CASSPVGSGSVYEQYF. The CDR3, as DNA: TGTGCCAGCTCACCCGTGGGTAGCGGGAGTGTATACGAGCAGTACTTC.

This CDR3 is CASSQANTGGNEQFF. DNA for the CDR3: TGCGCCAGCAGCCAAGCCAACACAGGGGGCAATGAGCAGTTCTTC. This chain connects TRBV4-1 to TRBJ2-1, with 8 bases fitting TRBD1. Per germline, CDR1 MGHRA and CDR2 YSYEKL. The CDR3 has 15 amino acids. V lost 1 base, J lost 6 bases, and 5 bases stayed unmatched.

The chain joins TRBV18 to TRBJ1-4; 9 nucleotides agree with TRBD1. V dropped 1 base and J dropped 8; count of bases not matched to a gene: 8. The CDR3 covers 16 residues. Germline V gives CDR1 KGHSH, CDR2 LQKENI. This chain's CDR3 is CASSPQKQGAREKLFF. For the CDR3, the DNA is TGTGCCAGCTCACCACAAAAACAGGGGGCGCGGGAAAAACTGTTTTTT.

V usage is TRBV9 and J usage is TRBJ1-2; D gene unclear. Deletions cut 4 bases from V and 1 base from J, with 14 bases between. The CDR3 runs 15 residues. Germline V gives CDR1 SGDLS, CDR2 YYNGEE. CDR3: CASSPDGEINYGYTF. The CDR3 region has the DNA TGTGCCAGCAGCCCAGACGGGGAAATTAACTATGGCTACACCTTC.

This sequence joins TRBV4-3 and TRBJ2-5; TRBD1 is a possible D gene (6 bases). The DNA end lines up better with TRBJ2-7; the J call may be wrong. This CDR3 is built from 13 residues. The germline CDR1 and CDR2 sequences are LGHNA and YSLEER. CDR3 region: CASSPGVDYEQYF. The DNA for the CDR3 is TGCGCCAGCAGCCCAGGGGTAGATTACGAGCAGTACTTC.